The present entry profiles one TCR beta chain with its context. Its cognate antigen is unknown. The data stem from a study of cytomegalovirus exposure and HLA in healthy donors. Study-wide points: It is likely that the observed cluster of highly shared sequence variants was a sequencing artifact. Reports state that TCR beta sequences accurately predicted most subjects' HLA-A and HLA-B alleles.

V lost 3 bases and J lost 1, with 4 bases in between. The CDR3 is 12 residues long. Germline V gene sequence: CDR1 MNHNS, CDR2 SASEGT. Each of the donors was a healthy bone marrow donor. The PCR was carried out with 60 Vbeta primers and 13 Jbeta primers. Study processing details: There were 80 million to 95 million unique TCR beta chains by a later count, and approximately 12 million of them were shared. The assay was immunoSEQ multiplex PCR, and TCRdb's table has in-frame clones only and misses some. D and trimming were read from the DNA, whereas the V and J calls and clone size are those reported in that table. The table lists roughly 97,000 clones, over 60% of them singletons, with roughly 6% in the top ten.

The chain couples TRBV6-1 to TRBJ2-7, with no clear D. Sequencing input: PBMCs. The clonotype comes from a man in his sixties in good health and CMV-seropositive. This chain's CDR3 is CASSEQSYEQYF. DNA of the CDR3: TGTGCCAGCAGTGAGCAGTCCTACGAGCAGTACTTC.